Following are 24 T cell receptor beta chains from one sample sequenced in a study of beta chain features in type 1 diabetes. Sequenced material consisted of expressed TCRB transcripts (all of the isolated RNA was reverse transcribed). TCRdb keeps only in-frame clones here, not all; method: immunoSEQ multiplex PCR. The sample consists of fewer than 500,000 clones, about 14% of them appearing once. The sample consisted of naive CD4+ T cells from blood. The source of these receptors is a man aged 25 to 40 in good health.

This clone came up a few times. V usage is TRBV27 and J usage is TRBJ2-5, with 14 bases lining up with TRBD2. The CDR3 has 17 residues. The germline V gene has CDR1 MNHEY and CDR2 SMNVEV (reference sequence). The ends lost 2 bases at V and 7 bases at J; junction bases unmatched: 9. CDR3 DNA: TGTGCCAGCAGTTTAGGGACTAGCGGGGGCGTCCGGGGGACCCAGTACTTC. Translated: CASSLGTSGGVRGTQYF.

The chain has TRBV7-2 and TRBJ2-5, with no clear D. CDR1 SGHTA and CDR2 FQGNSA come from the germline V gene. The CDR3 covers 13 residues. The germline V and J ends were trimmed by 2 bases and 4 bases, with 8 bases remaining between them. The CDR3 loop is CASSLIDGETQYF. The CDR3 DNA sequence: TGTGCCAGCAGCTTAATCGATGGAGAGACCCAGTACTTC.

V is TRBV9 and J is TRBJ2-2; 15 nucleotides agree with TRBD2. The V gene's germline CDR1 is SGDLS and CDR2 YYNGEE. The CDR3 runs 18 residues. The J segment lost 4 bases and the V segment lost 3 bases, leaving 7 bases of the junction unmatched. In DNA form, the CDR3 reads TGTGCCAGCAGCGCGGGACTAGCGGGAGGCCAGCTCACCGGGGAGCTGTTTTTT. Translation: CASSAGLAGGQLTGELFF.

This clone was seen only a few times. The chain recombines TRBV9 with TRBJ1-2; D is perhaps TRBD1 (5 bases). The V gene's germline CDR1 is SGDLS and CDR2 YYNGEE. The CDR3 runs to 15 residues. Trimming pared 0 bases from V and 7 bases from J, leaving 16 bases between. In nucleotides, the CDR3 is TGTGCCAGCAGCGTAGTCGCTGGCGGCGGGGGTGGCTACACCTTC. Its translation is CASSVVAGGGGGYTF.

The rearrangement uses TRBV7-2 and TRBJ2-7; D might be TRBD1 (6 bases). The CDR3 covers 13 residues. In germline, CDR1 is SGHTA, CDR2 FQGNSA. V was pared by 5 bases and J by 8 bases, with 16 bases between. CDR3 bases: TGTGCCAGCAGCAGTACAGGGCGGTACCAGCAGTACGTC. Its protein product is CASSSTGRYQQYV.

This rearrangement joins TRBV4-2 to TRBJ2-5; tentatively, D is TRBD1 or TRBD2 (6 bases each). V lost 0 bases to trimming and J lost 6 bases, with 17 bases between them. This CDR3 is built from 16 residues. CDR1 and CDR2 from the germline V gene are LGHNA and YNFKEQ. CDR3 amino acids: CASSQEASRGGKTQYF. CDR3 sequence (DNA): TGTGCCAGCAGCCAAGAGGCTAGCAGGGGCGGGAAGACCCAGTACTTC.

This clone was picked up a small number of times. The chain uses TRBV5-1 and TRBJ2-4, with 11 bases matching TRBD2. CDR3 length equals 16 residues. Germline CDR1 reads SGHRS; CDR2 reads YFSETQ. V was clipped by 4 bases and J by 0 bases; unmatched bases: 3. The DNA of the CDR3 is TGCGCCAGCAGCCTGGGACTAGCGGTAGCCAAAAACATTCAGTACTTC. Amino acids: CASSLGLAVAKNIQYF.

This clone occurred a few times. The chain is built from TRBV4-3 and TRBJ2-5; D might be TRBD1 (5 bases). The CDR3 has 15 amino acids. From germline, CDR1 is LGHNA and CDR2 YSLEER. Between the trimmed V and J ends, which lost 5 bases and 2 bases, there was a span of 15 bases. Written as DNA, the CDR3 is TGCGCCAGCAGCTCTTATAGGGGCCTGCAAGAGACCCAGTACTTC. It codes for CASSSYRGLQETQYF.

V is TRBV27 and J is TRBJ1-1; D unresolved. V dropped 5 bases and J dropped 2 bases, with 18 bases sitting between them. The germline gives CDR1 MNHEY, CDR2 SMNVEV (reference sequence). The CDR3 covers 16 residues. CDR3 coding DNA: TGTGCCAGCAGTCCCTTTGTAGGACGGAGAAACACTGAAGCTTTCTTT. This codes for CASSPFVGRRNTEAFF.

The J gene is TRBJ2-1, the V gene TRBV7-2; possible D gene TRBD1, 5 bases. Germline loops: CDR1 SGHTA, CDR2 FQGNSA. CDR3 length equals 15 residues. Trimming removed 3 bases at V and 1 base at J, with 10 bases between. Here the CDR3 DNA reads TGTGCCAGCAGCTTCGGTGGGGCATCCTACAATGAGCAGTTCTTC. Translation: CASSFGGASYNEQFF.

The chain links TRBV19 to TRBJ2-7; D is unclear. Germline assignment: CDR1 LNHDA and CDR2 SQIVND (reference sequence). V gave up 6 bases and J gave up 3 bases, with 12 bases separating them. The CDR3 has 13 amino acids. CDR3 coding DNA: TGTGCCAGTAGCCAGGTTTATCTCTACGAGCAGTACTTC. Its protein product is CASSQVYLYEQYF. The entire variable domain, with the rest obtained from reference TRBV19 and TRBJ2-7, is as follows: DGGITQSPKYLFRKEGQNVTLSCEQNLNHDAMYWYRQDPGQGLRLIYYSQIVNDFQKGDIAEGYSVSREKKESFPLTVTSAQKNPTAFYLCASSQVYLYEQYFGPGTRLTVT.

There are a few counts of this clone. The chain uses TRBV7-9 and TRBJ2-1; the D gene is possibly TRBD2 (5 bases). This CDR3 has 16 amino acids. Germline-derived CDR1 and CDR2 are SEHNR and FQNEAQ (reference sequence). Trimming cost V 1 base and J 8 bases, with 18 bases left between them. The CDR3 here is CASSLERRASPDEQFF. CDR3 sequence (DNA): TGTGCCAGCAGCTTAGAAAGGCGGGCTAGTCCCGATGAGCAGTTCTTC.

This sequence joins TRBV7-9 and TRBJ2-5; 9 bases are shared with TRBD1. The CDR3 extends over 15 amino acids. J lost 5 bases, V lost 1 base, and 5 bases had no gene match. Per the germline V gene, CDR1 is SEHNR and CDR2 is FQNEAQ (reference sequence). The CDR3 here is CASSLDRGRLETQYF. The CDR3 DNA follows: TGTGCCAGCAGCTTAGACAGGGGGCGGCTGGAGACCCAGTACTTC. The variable domain in full, with the rest retrieved from reference TRBV7-9 and TRBJ2-5, is DTGVSQNPRHKITKRGQNVTFRCDPISEHNRLYWYRQTLGQGPEFLTYFQNEAQLEKSRLLSDRFSAERPKGSFSTLEIQRTEQGDSAMYLCASSLDRGRLETQYFGPGTRLLVL.

On this clone: A junction end diverges from the germline sequence, so it may reflect a read error. The chain joins TRBV7-2 to TRBJ2-2; 11 bases are shared with TRBD2. The CDR3 spans 15 residues. CDR1 and CDR2 (germline): SGHTA, FQGNSA. The CDR3 DNA sequence: TGTGCCAGCAGCCTAGCGGGAGGAAACACCGGGGAGCTGTTTTTT. Its translation: CASSLAGGNTGELFF.

The table lists this clone with a few counts. The gene calls are TRBV7-3 and TRBJ2-3; D may correspond to TRBD1 or TRBD2 (6 bases each). The CDR3 covers 14 residues. V lost 1 base and J lost 4, with 9 bases in between. CDR1 and CDR2 from the germline V gene are SGHTA and FQGTGA. The CDR3 coding sequence is TGTGCCAGCAGCTTAAATGGGGGGCCAGATACGCAGTATTTT. It is translated as CASSLNGGPDTQYF.

This rearrangement joins TRBV7-9 to TRBJ2-7; TRBD2 matches at 9 bases. Germline V lookup: CDR1 SEHNR, CDR2 FQNEAQ (reference sequence). With V trimmed by 4 bases and J by 2 bases, 9 bases remained unmatched. The CDR3 is 16 amino acids. CDR3 sequence: CASSSLSGSNTYEQYV. The CDR3 DNA is TGTGCCAGCAGCTCCCTTAGCGGGAGTAACACCTACGAGCAGTACGTC.

A few counts support this clone. This chain uses TRBV4-3 with TRBJ2-2, with 7 bases aligning to TRBD1. V was pared by 4 bases and J by 8 bases, with 10 bases of the junction left unmatched. CDR1 is LGHNA, CDR2 YSLEER, per germline. CDR3 size: 15 residues. The CDR3 nucleotides read TGCGCCAGCAGCCCAGAAGGGGGCGCGATAGGGGAGCTGTTTTTT. Its protein product is CASSPEGGAIGELFF.

This clone showed up just a few times. The chain links TRBV14 to TRBJ1-4; 7 bases are a match to TRBD1. Losses at the gene ends were 3 bases for V and 7 bases for J; bases not matched to a gene: 11. Germline V gives CDR1 SGHDN, CDR2 FVKESK. The CDR3 is 16 amino acids. This CDR3 is CASSQLDRAWGEKLFF. The CDR3 DNA sequence: TGTGCCAGCAGCCAGCTCGACAGGGCGTGGGGTGAAAAACTGTTTTTT.

In this sample, this clone turned up once. This chain uses TRBV28 with TRBJ2-3; 8 bases align to TRBD1. The CDR3 runs 15 residues. CDR1 is MDHEN and CDR2 is SYDVKM in the germline V gene. V dropped 2 bases and J dropped 0; count of bases not matched to a gene: 1. The CDR3: CASSLRDRSTDTQYF. The CDR3 DNA follows: TGTGCCAGCAGTTTAAGGGACAGGAGCACAGATACGCAGTATTTT.

The chain recombines TRBV30 with TRBJ1-5; D uncertain. Germline V gives CDR1 GTSNPN, CDR2 SVGIG (reference sequence). The V end was cut by 5 bases, the J end by 6 bases, with 8 bases between. The CDR3 consists of 11 residues. The chain's CDR3 is CAWGKGQPQHF. The CDR3 DNA sequence: TGTGCCTGGGGGAAGGGTCAGCCCCAGCATTTT.

A few counts support this clone. The J gene is TRBJ2-1, the V gene TRBV9; no definite D call. V shed 4 bases and J shed 0 bases, with 14 bases lying between them. Germline lookup yields CDR1 SGDLS and CDR2 YYNGEE. This CDR3 has 16 residues. CDR3 amino acids: CASSPGVPSSYNEQFF. CDR3 coding DNA: TGTGCCAGCAGCCCCGGAGTTCCCAGCTCCTACAATGAGCAGTTCTTC. Full variable domain (missing parts from reference TRBV9 and TRBJ2-1): DSGVTQTPKHLITATGQRVTLRCSPRSGDLSVYWYQQSLDQGLQFLIQYYNGEERAKGNILERFSAQQFPDLHSELNLSSLELGDSALYFCASSPGVPSSYNEQFFGPGTRLTVL.

The genes are TRBV13 and TRBJ2-7; D remains ambiguous. Germline CDR1 is PRHDT and CDR2 is FYEKMQ (reference sequence). V was pared by 1 base and J by 2 bases, with 12 bases between. The CDR3 covers 15 residues. In DNA form, the CDR3 reads TGTGCCAGCAGCTTAGTAGGCATTCAAACCTACGAGCAGTACTTC. Its protein is CASSLVGIQTYEQYF.

V usage is TRBV9 and J usage is TRBJ1-2; D unresolved. The CDR3 covers 13 residues. Germline V gives CDR1 SGDLS, CDR2 YYNGEE. Between the trimmed V and J ends, which lost 4 bases and 8 bases, there was a span of 15 bases. In nucleotides, the CDR3 is TGTGCCAGCAGCCGTCCACCCCTTGACGGCTACACCTTC. It is translated as CASSRPPLDGYTF.

The rearrangement joins TRBV5-6 to TRBJ2-7; TRBD2 matches 7 bases. The CDR3 contains 13 residues. The V and J ends lost 1 base and 6 bases, in that order; junction bases with no gene match: 4. Germline loops: CDR1 SGHDT, CDR2 YYEEEE. The CDR3 nucleotides read TGTGCCAGCAGCTTGCCGCCGGGGGGCGAGCAGTACTTC. Its protein product is CASSLPPGGEQYF.